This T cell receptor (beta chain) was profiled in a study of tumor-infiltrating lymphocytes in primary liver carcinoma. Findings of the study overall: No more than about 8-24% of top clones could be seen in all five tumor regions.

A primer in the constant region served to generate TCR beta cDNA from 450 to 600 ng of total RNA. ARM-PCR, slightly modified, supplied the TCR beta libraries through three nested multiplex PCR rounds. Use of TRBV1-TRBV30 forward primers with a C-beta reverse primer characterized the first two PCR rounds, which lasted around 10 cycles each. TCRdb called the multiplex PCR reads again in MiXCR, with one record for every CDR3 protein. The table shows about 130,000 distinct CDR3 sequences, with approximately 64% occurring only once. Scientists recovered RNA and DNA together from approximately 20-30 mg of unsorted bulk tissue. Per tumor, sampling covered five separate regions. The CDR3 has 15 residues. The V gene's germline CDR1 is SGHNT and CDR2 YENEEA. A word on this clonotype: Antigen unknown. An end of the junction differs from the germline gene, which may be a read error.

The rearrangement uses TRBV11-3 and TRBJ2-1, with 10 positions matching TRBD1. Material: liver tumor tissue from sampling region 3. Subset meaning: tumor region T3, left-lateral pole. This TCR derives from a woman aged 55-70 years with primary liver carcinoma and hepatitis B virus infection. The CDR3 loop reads CASADRGRRGNEQLF. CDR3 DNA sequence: TGTGCCAGCGCAGACAGGGGGCGAAGGGGGAATGAGCAGCTCTTC. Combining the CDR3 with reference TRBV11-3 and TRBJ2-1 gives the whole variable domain EAGVVQSPRYKIIEKKQPVAFWCNPISGHNTLYWYLQNLGQGPELLIRYENEEAVDDSQLPKDRFSAERLKGVDSTLKIQPAELGDSAVYLCASADRGRRGNEQLFGPGTRLTVL.